This T cell receptor beta chain was recovered during a study of response to subunit inactivated influenza vaccine. Notes on the study in general: The authors suggested that few new T cells are recruited per seasonal influenza vaccination.

Each CDR3 protein is one row after TCRdb ran MiXCR on the RT-PCR reads. The table lists more than 400,000 distinct CDR3 sequences, around 7.9% of them singletons. The ends were cut back, 8 bases at V and 1 base at J, with 8 bases in the middle. The CDR3 sequence is 11 residues long. The germline V gene has CDR1 GTSNPN and CDR2 SVGIG (reference sequence). Of note for this clonotype: As yet, its antigen is unknown.

This clonotype was obtained from a man in his fifties or sixties who received an inactivated influenza vaccine. The chain uses TRBV30 and TRBJ1-2; D unresolved. Specimen: PBMCs from blood, collected around 25 months after vaccination. The CDR3 reads CAGINNYGYTF. CDR3 sequence (DNA): TGTGCCGGGATCAATAACTATGGCTACACCTTC.